These T cell receptor beta chains were read from a single sample in a study of OX40 agonist ivuxolimab in advanced cancers. TCRdb keeps only in-frame clones here, not all; method: immunoSEQ multiplex PCR. The table shows 65,000 to 90,000 clones, with around 88% occurring only once. Specimen: CD4+ or CD8+ T cells sorted from blood, collected in a trial of the OX40 agonist ivuxolimab. The receptors stem from an adult with an advanced solid tumor such as melanoma, head and neck, liver or kidney cancer. The conserved cysteine and the conserved F or W are not part of the CDR3 here. D genes are given only for firm matches.

v_gene: TRBV7-9; j_gene: TRBJ1-1; len: 9; d_gene: NA; CDR3aa: ASRPVVGAF
v_gene: TRBV14; j_gene: TRBJ1-3; len: 10; d_gene: NA; CDR3aa: ASSWTGNTIY
v_gene: TRBV7-9; j_gene: TRBJ2-1; len: 11; d_gene: NA; CDR3aa: ASSLVADNEQF
v_gene: TRBV28; j_gene: TRBJ1-5; len: 13; d_gene: NA; CDR3aa: ASSSVGGQGQPQH
v_gene: TRBV5-6; j_gene: NA; len: 13; d_gene: TRBD1; CDR3aa: ASSETGQLSLEQY
v_gene: TRBV7-2; j_gene: TRBJ1-5; len: 12; d_gene: NA; CDR3aa: ASSLRGINQPQH
v_gene: TRBV7-2; j_gene: TRBJ2-3; len: 12; d_gene: NA; CDR3aa: ASSLVVSTDTQY
v_gene: TRBV30; j_gene: TRBJ2-7; len: 10; d_gene: NA; CDR3aa: AWSRGAYEQY
v_gene: TRBV2; j_gene: TRBJ2-7; len: 11; d_gene: TRBD1; CDR3aa: ASSRTGSSEQY
v_gene: TRBV11-1; j_gene: TRBJ2-1; len: 15; d_gene: NA; CDR3aa: ASSRSQERTRDNEQF
v_gene: TRBV11-2; j_gene: TRBJ2-1; len: 17; d_gene: NA; CDR3aa: ASSLTDRYDESSYNEQF
v_gene: TRBV28; j_gene: TRBJ1-2; len: 10; d_gene: NA; CDR3aa: ASSWGPYGYT
v_gene: TRBV27; j_gene: TRBJ2-7; len: 9; d_gene: NA; CDR3aa: ATGSGYEQY
v_gene: TRBV7-2; j_gene: TRBJ2-1; len: 11; d_gene: NA; CDR3aa: ASSSLGHNEQF
v_gene: TRBV5-1; j_gene: TRBJ2-6; len: 13; d_gene: TRBD1; CDR3aa: ASSLGTAGANVLT
v_gene: TRBV6-1; j_gene: TRBJ1-4; len: 11; d_gene: NA; CDR3aa: AITGGLGEKLF
v_gene: TRBV6-6; j_gene: TRBJ1-5; len: 14; d_gene: TRBD1; CDR3aa: ASTSTGTGGVQPQH
v_gene: TRBV7-2; j_gene: TRBJ2-3; len: 13; d_gene: NA; CDR3aa: ASSLDPGSTDTQY
v_gene: TRBV19; j_gene: TRBJ2-1; len: 13; d_gene: TRBD1; CDR3aa: ASSMYGQGSYEQF
v_gene: TRBV6-5; j_gene: TRBJ1-5; len: 13; d_gene: NA; CDR3aa: ASSRQAYSNQPQH
v_gene: TRBV7-3; j_gene: TRBJ2-1; len: 11; d_gene: TRBD2; CDR3aa: ASGLAGYDEQF
v_gene: TRBV7-3; j_gene: TRBJ2-2; len: 14; d_gene: TRBD1; CDR3aa: ASSFRTGGDTGELF
v_gene: TRBV19; j_gene: TRBJ1-5; len: 11; d_gene: TRBD1; CDR3aa: ASSVDRVQPQH
v_gene: TRBV5-1; j_gene: TRBJ2-1; len: 11; d_gene: NA; CDR3aa: ASSPSISNEQF
v_gene: TRBV5-6; j_gene: TRBJ2-1; len: 13; d_gene: TRBD2; CDR3aa: ASSDGTSGYNEQF
v_gene: TRBV6-5; j_gene: TRBJ1-5; len: 13; d_gene: TRBD1; CDR3aa: ASSYSTGSNQPQH
v_gene: TRBV28; j_gene: TRBJ2-7; len: 13; d_gene: TRBD2; CDR3aa: ASSLTAGEGYEQY
v_gene: TRBV28; j_gene: TRBJ1-5; len: 11; d_gene: NA; CDR3aa: ASSFPYNQPQH
v_gene: TRBV11-2; j_gene: TRBJ2-2; len: 15; d_gene: TRBD2; CDR3aa: ASSPISGTSRIGELF
v_gene: TRBV6-6; j_gene: TRBJ1-1; len: 10; d_gene: NA; CDR3aa: ASSYLGGGAF
v_gene: TRBV19; j_gene: TRBJ2-1; len: 14; d_gene: TRBD2; CDR3aa: ASTPWTSGRKNEQF
v_gene: TRBV2; j_gene: TRBJ1-3; len: 14; d_gene: NA; CDR3aa: ASSGLPSTSGNTIY
v_gene: TRBV15; j_gene: TRBJ2-1; len: 12; d_gene: TRBD2; CDR3aa: ATSRLAGVDEQF
v_gene: TRBV5-4; j_gene: TRBJ2-7; len: 11; d_gene: TRBD1; CDR3aa: ASSNRDSREQY
v_gene: TRBV6-6; j_gene: TRBJ1-1; len: 12; d_gene: NA; CDR3aa: ASSYSGANTEAF
v_gene: TRBV9; j_gene: TRBJ1-3; len: 14; d_gene: NA; CDR3aa: ASSVAPPNSGNTIY
v_gene: TRBV28; j_gene: TRBJ2-1; len: 15; d_gene: TRBD1; CDR3aa: ASSAAPQGPSYNEQF
v_gene: TRBV12-5; j_gene: TRBJ2-3; len: 14; d_gene: TRBD2; CDR3aa: ASGLVLRGGGSRQY
v_gene: TRBV27; j_gene: TRBJ2-1; len: 15; d_gene: NA; CDR3aa: ASRRSFDTSSYNEQF
v_gene: TRBV14; j_gene: TRBJ2-5; len: 11; d_gene: NA; CDR3aa: ASSQDRGETQY
v_gene: TRBV5-1; j_gene: TRBJ2-1; len: 16; d_gene: NA; CDR3aa: ASSSRNGKRTFYNEQF
v_gene: TRBV19; j_gene: TRBJ2-7; len: 12; d_gene: NA; CDR3aa: ASSRDGFEGEQY
v_gene: TRBV9; j_gene: TRBJ2-1; len: 14; d_gene: TRBD2; CDR3aa: ASSPRGLAGGGEQF
v_gene: TRBV9; j_gene: TRBJ1-3; len: 15; d_gene: NA; CDR3aa: ASSVEVGGSTGNTIY
v_gene: TRBV6-1; j_gene: TRBJ2-7; len: 13; d_gene: TRBD1; CDR3aa: ASSPRDRASYEQY
v_gene: TRBV10-3; j_gene: TRBJ2-6; len: 14; d_gene: NA; CDR3aa: AISESGNSGANVLT
v_gene: TRBV28; j_gene: TRBJ1-1; len: 13; d_gene: NA; CDR3aa: ASSSTDEPWAEAF
v_gene: TRBV7-2; j_gene: TRBJ2-7; len: 13; d_gene: TRBD2; CDR3aa: ASSLVVTSGYEQY
v_gene: TRBV4-1; j_gene: TRBJ2-3; len: 13; d_gene: NA; CDR3aa: ASSQPQGSTDTQY
v_gene: TRBV9; j_gene: TRBJ2-3; len: 15; d_gene: NA; CDR3aa: ASSATGTLGEISTQY
v_gene: TRBV9; j_gene: TRBJ2-3; len: 15; d_gene: NA; CDR3aa: ASSPHPPRSSTDTQY
v_gene: TRBV7-2; j_gene: TRBJ2-7; len: 15; d_gene: NA; CDR3aa: ASSSDQFLYRGGEQY
v_gene: TRBV9; j_gene: TRBJ2-2; len: 15; d_gene: NA; CDR3aa: ASSVVTLNGRNGELF